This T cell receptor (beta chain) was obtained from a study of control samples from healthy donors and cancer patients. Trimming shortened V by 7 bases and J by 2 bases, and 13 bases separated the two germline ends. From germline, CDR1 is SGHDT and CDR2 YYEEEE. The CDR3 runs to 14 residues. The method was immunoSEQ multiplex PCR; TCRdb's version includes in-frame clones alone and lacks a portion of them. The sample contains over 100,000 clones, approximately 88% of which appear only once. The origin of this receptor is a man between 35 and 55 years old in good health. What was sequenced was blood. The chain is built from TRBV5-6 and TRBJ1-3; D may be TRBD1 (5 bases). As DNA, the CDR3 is TGTGCCAGCCAGTCCCCGGGGCCTGGAAACACCATATATTTT. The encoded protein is CASQSPGPGNTIYF.